A selection of T cell receptor beta chains follows, all from one sample in a study of cytomegalovirus exposure and HLA in healthy donors. Generated by immunoSEQ multiplex PCR, the TCRdb table keeps only in-frame clones and is missing some. The table lists roughly 100,000 clones, about 83% of them singletons, with 5% to 6.5% in the top ten. The specimen was PBMCs. These receptors were collected from a young man in good health and CMV-seronegative. CDR3s include the opening cysteine and the closing phenylalanine or tryptophan. The order of the fields is V gene, D gene, J gene, clone size, CDR3 protein, CDR3 DNA. A D gene is named only where the DNA matches it firmly. Clone size, where shown, is once, few, many, or a class for clones that have expanded.

V gene: TRBV4-1; D gene: NA; J gene: TRBJ1-1; clone size: NA; CDR3 protein: CASSQDRGLTEAFF; CDR3 DNA: TGCGCCAGCAGCCAAGATCGGGGTCTCACTGAAGCTTTCTTT
V gene: TRBV4-1; D gene: TRBD2; J gene: TRBJ2-7; clone size: NA; CDR3 protein: CASSQALAGEQCF; CDR3 DNA: TGCGCCAGCAGCCAAGCGCTAGCGGGCGAGCAGTGCTTC
V gene: TRBV5-1; D gene: TRBD2; J gene: TRBJ2-5; clone size: NA; CDR3 protein: CASGGGYQETQYF; CDR3 DNA: TGCGCCAGCGGGGGGGGGTACCAAGAGACCCAGTACTTC
V gene: TRBV27; D gene: NA; J gene: TRBJ1-1; clone size: few; CDR3 protein: CASSLFRSNTEAFF; CDR3 DNA: TGTGCCAGCAGTTTATTCAGGTCGAACACTGAAGCTTTCTTT
V gene: TRBV14; D gene: NA; J gene: TRBJ2-7; clone size: NA; CDR3 protein: CASSQDFSNYEQYF; CDR3 DNA: TGTGCCAGCAGCCAAGATTTTTCCAACTACGAGCAGTACTTC
V gene: TRBV9; D gene: TRBD1; J gene: TRBJ1-2; clone size: few; CDR3 protein: CASSGQGKWYGYTF; CDR3 DNA: TGTGCCAGCAGCGGACAGGGGAAGTGGTATGGCTACACCTTC
V gene: TRBV10-3; D gene: NA; J gene: TRBJ2-7; clone size: NA; CDR3 protein: CAISESGGLDEQYF; CDR3 DNA: TGTGCCATCAGTGAGTCCGGGGGTCTGGACGAGCAGTACTTC
V gene: TRBV6-4; D gene: NA; J gene: TRBJ1-2; clone size: NA; CDR3 protein: CASSSEPGGSYGYTF; CDR3 DNA: TGTGCCAGCAGTTCAGAACCCGGCGGCAGCTATGGCTACACCTTC
V gene: TRBV4-2; D gene: TRBD1; J gene: TRBJ1-2; clone size: NA; CDR3 protein: CASSQFSGTGGSGYTF; CDR3 DNA: TGTGCCAGCAGCCAATTCTCCGGGACAGGGGGAAGTGGCTACACCTTC
V gene: TRBV4-1; D gene: TRBD2; J gene: TRBJ2-3; clone size: NA; CDR3 protein: CASSQTLAGKTDTQYF; CDR3 DNA: TGCGCCAGCAGCCAGACCCTAGCGGGTAAGACAGATACGCAGTATTTT
V gene: TRBV19; D gene: TRBD2; J gene: TRBJ2-5; clone size: NA; CDR3 protein: CASSRPSAGGGETRGGETQYF; CDR3 DNA: TGTGCCAGTAGTCGCCCTTCTGCGGGGGGGGGCGAGACGAGGGGCGGGGAGACCCAGTACTTC
V gene: TRBV5-1; D gene: TRBD1; J gene: TRBJ2-2; clone size: NA; CDR3 protein: CASSSGQGILTGELFF; CDR3 DNA: TGCGCCAGCAGCTCCGGACAGGGGATTTTGACCGGGGAGCTGTTTTTT
V gene: TRBV4-3; D gene: NA; J gene: TRBJ1-1; clone size: NA; CDR3 protein: CASSQVTKSEAFF; CDR3 DNA: TGCGCCAGCAGCCAAGTTACAAAGTCTGAAGCTTTCTTT
V gene: TRBV6-1; D gene: NA; J gene: TRBJ2-1; clone size: NA; CDR3 protein: CASSTDLSYNEQFF; CDR3 DNA: TGTGCCAGCAGTACAGACCTCTCCTACAATGAGCAGTTCTTC
V gene: TRBV19; D gene: TRBD1; J gene: TRBJ1-5; clone size: NA; CDR3 protein: CASSTGTGRGVGNQPQHF; CDR3 DNA: TGTGCCAGTAGTACAGGGACAGGGAGGGGTGTCGGCAATCAGCCCCAGCATTTT
V gene: TRBV15; D gene: NA; J gene: TRBJ1-5; clone size: NA; CDR3 protein: CATSRERDSNQPQHF; CDR3 DNA: TGTGCCACCAGCAGAGAACGGGATAGCAATCAGCCCCAGCATTTT
V gene: TRBV9; D gene: NA; J gene: TRBJ2-5; clone size: NA; CDR3 protein: CASSVETSPRRETQYF; CDR3 DNA: TGTGCCAGCAGCGTTGAGACTAGTCCACGTCGGGAGACCCAGTACTTC
V gene: TRBV14; D gene: NA; J gene: TRBJ2-7; clone size: NA; CDR3 protein: CASSHFSFEQYF; CDR3 DNA: TGTGCCAGCAGCCACTTTAGCTTCGAGCAGTACTTC
V gene: TRBV7-2; D gene: NA; J gene: TRBJ2-1; clone size: NA; CDR3 protein: CASSLPGEQFF; CDR3 DNA: TGTGCCAGCAGCCTCCCGGGTGAGCAGTTCTTC
V gene: TRBV30; D gene: NA; J gene: TRBJ1-1; clone size: once; CDR3 protein: CAWTQGRNTEAFF; CDR3 DNA: TGTGCCTGGACTCAGGGGAGGAACACTGAAGCTTTCTTT
V gene: TRBV4-1; D gene: NA; J gene: TRBJ1-1; clone size: NA; CDR3 protein: CASSRGGTEAFF; CDR3 DNA: TGCGCCAGCAGCCGAGGGGGTACTGAAGCTTTCTTT
V gene: TRBV19; D gene: NA; J gene: TRBJ1-2; clone size: NA; CDR3 protein: CASRPGQGLLVYGYTF; CDR3 DNA: TGTGCCAGTAGGCCGGGACAAGGCCTTCTTGTCTATGGCTACACCTTC
V gene: TRBV5-1; D gene: NA; J gene: TRBJ2-5; clone size: NA; CDR3 protein: CASSSRVAREETRYF; CDR3 DNA: TGCGCCAGCAGCTCGCGGGTCGCCAGGGAGGAGACCCGGTACTTC
V gene: TRBV18; D gene: TRBD1; J gene: TRBJ2-7; clone size: NA; CDR3 protein: CASSPRGQGPYEQYF; CDR3 DNA: TGTGCCAGCTCACCAAGGGGACAGGGACCCTACGAGCAGTACTTC
V gene: TRBV7-9; D gene: TRBD1; J gene: TRBJ1-2; clone size: NA; CDR3 protein: CASSSHRQGYNGYTF; CDR3 DNA: TGTGCCAGCAGCTCACACCGACAGGGGTACAATGGCTACACCTTC
V gene: TRBV5-1; D gene: NA; J gene: TRBJ1-3; clone size: few; CDR3 protein: CASSLSQSVGNTIYF; CDR3 DNA: TGCGCCAGCAGCTTGTCGCAGTCCGTTGGAAACACCATATATTTT
V gene: TRBV15; D gene: NA; J gene: TRBJ1-2; clone size: NA; CDR3 protein: CATSRNRADGYTF; CDR3 DNA: TGTGCCACCAGCAGAAACAGGGCAGATGGCTACACCTTC
V gene: TRBV5-1; D gene: NA; J gene: TRBJ1-1; clone size: NA; CDR3 protein: CASSLTGKSEAFF; CDR3 DNA: TGCGCCAGCAGCTTAACAGGAAAATCTGAAGCTTTCTTT
V gene: TRBV7-9; D gene: TRBD1; J gene: TRBJ2-3; clone size: NA; CDR3 protein: CASSLDGTGLADTQYF; CDR3 DNA: TGTGCCAGCAGCTTAGATGGGACAGGGCTGGCAGATACGCAGTATTTT
V gene: TRBV13; D gene: TRBD1; J gene: TRBJ2-7; clone size: NA; CDR3 protein: CASSSGTGMGEQYF; CDR3 DNA: TGTGCCAGCAGCTCCGGGACAGGGATGGGCGAGCAGTACTTC
V gene: TRBV11-2; D gene: TRBD1; J gene: TRBJ1-1; clone size: NA; CDR3 protein: CASSGQGWTEAFF; CDR3 DNA: TGTGCCAGCAGCGGACAGGGTTGGACTGAAGCTTTCTTT
V gene: TRBV11-2; D gene: NA; J gene: TRBJ1-1; clone size: NA; CDR3 protein: CASSFGEAYTEAFF; CDR3 DNA: TGTGCCAGCAGCTTCGGCGAGGCGTACACTGAAGCTTTCTTT
V gene: TRBV18; D gene: TRBD2; J gene: TRBJ2-1; clone size: NA; CDR3 protein: CASSPRLAGGNNEQFF; CDR3 DNA: TGTGCCAGCTCACCACGACTAGCGGGAGGGAACAATGAGCAGTTCTTC
V gene: TRBV19; D gene: NA; J gene: TRBJ2-7; clone size: few; CDR3 protein: CASSIAGYEQYF; CDR3 DNA: TGTGCCAGTAGTATAGCAGGGTACGAGCAGTACTTC
V gene: TRBV5-1; D gene: TRBD1; J gene: TRBJ2-1; clone size: once; CDR3 protein: CASSRDRGREQFF; CDR3 DNA: TGCGCCAGCAGTCGGGACAGGGGTCGGGAGCAGTTCTTC
V gene: TRBV6-1; D gene: TRBD1; J gene: TRBJ1-3; clone size: once; CDR3 protein: CASRPGQSGNTIYF; CDR3 DNA: TGTGCCAGCAGACCGGGACAGTCTGGAAACACCATATATTTT
V gene: TRBV28; D gene: TRBD2; J gene: TRBJ2-3; clone size: once; CDR3 protein: CASSLGHFRLAGGFQDTQYF; CDR3 DNA: TGTGCCAGCAGTTTAGGTCACTTTCGACTAGCGGGAGGGTTTCAGGATACGCAGTATTTT
V gene: TRBV5-4; D gene: TRBD1; J gene: TRBJ1-1; clone size: NA; CDR3 protein: CASSPRDRAVGAFF; CDR3 DNA: TGTGCCAGCAGCCCTAGGGACAGGGCGGTCGGGGCTTTCTTT
V gene: TRBV11-1; D gene: TRBD2; J gene: TRBJ2-1; clone size: NA; CDR3 protein: CASSLDQRLAGGSEQFF; CDR3 DNA: TGTGCCAGCAGCTTAGATCAAAGGCTAGCGGGCGGGAGTGAGCAGTTCTTC
V gene: TRBV11-2; D gene: NA; J gene: TRBJ1-1; clone size: NA; CDR3 protein: CASSLAAGTEAFF; CDR3 DNA: TGTGCCAGCAGCTTAGCGGCAGGCACTGAAGCTTTCTTT
V gene: TRBV6-6; D gene: NA; J gene: TRBJ2-1; clone size: few; CDR3 protein: CASSYYTEQFF; CDR3 DNA: TGTGCCAGCAGTTACTATACAGAACAGTTCTTC
V gene: TRBV7-3; D gene: TRBD1; J gene: TRBJ2-3; clone size: NA; CDR3 protein: CASSPTSGTGNTDTQYF; CDR3 DNA: TGTGCCAGCAGTCCCACCTCCGGGACAGGGAACACAGATACGCAGTATTTT
V gene: TRBV10-2; D gene: NA; J gene: TRBJ1-5; clone size: NA; CDR3 protein: CASSLGGPQHF; CDR3 DNA: TGCGCCAGCAGTCTCGGTGGGCCCCAGCATTTT